The 26 T cell receptor beta chains given below trace back to one sample, sequenced in a study of T-cell memory formation after mild COVID-19. One entry per CDR3 protein results from TCRdb running MiXCR on the 5' RACE reads. The data contain fewer than 60,000 distinct CDR3 sequences, around a quarter of them singletons. The sequenced material came from PBMCs or a T cell subset sorted from them (not recorded which). Source of these receptors: a man younger than 35 who had mild COVID-19 (a few samples of this study predate the infection). Cell type and time point are not known.

This chain joins TRBV2 and TRBJ1-6, with TRBD1 as a possible D gene (6 bases). The CDR3 is 15 residues long. Germline V gives CDR1 SNHLY, CDR2 FYNNEI. With 4 bases removed from V and 6 bases from J, the gap between germline ends came to 13 bases. The CDR3: CASSVVGGPNSPLHF. The CDR3 region has the DNA TGTGCCAGCAGTGTAGTGGGGGGGCCTAATTCACCCCTCCACTTT.

This clonotype was detected a few times. J is TRBJ2-5 and V is TRBV2; either TRBD1 or TRBD2 may fit D (5 bases each). The germline V gene encodes CDR1 SNHLY and CDR2 FYNNEI. V lost 6 bases, J lost 0 bases, and 23 bases lay in between. The CDR3 runs to 18 residues. In DNA, the CDR3 is TGTGCCAGCAGCGGGGCCCTGGACAATAGGAAGTACCAAGAGACCCAGTACTTC. This translates into CASSGALDNRKYQETQYF.

The chain couples TRBV4-2 to TRBJ2-4, with D perhaps TRBD2 (5 bases). This CDR3 spans 17 amino acids. V lost 6 bases, J lost 0 bases, and 18 bases lay in between. The germline V gene encodes CDR1 LGHNA and CDR2 YNFKEQ. CDR3 coding DNA: TGTGCCAGCAGGCCGGGTCCCCGGGGTTCAGCCAAAAACATTCAGTACTTC. It encodes CASRPGPRGSAKNIQYF.

This clonotype was counted a few times. The rearrangement uses TRBV11-2 and TRBJ2-1; 11 bases fit TRBD2. Losses at the gene ends were 5 bases for V and 10 bases for J; bases not matched to a gene: 10. The CDR3 contains 15 residues. Germline V gives CDR1 SGHAT, CDR2 FQNNGV. The CDR3 loop reads CASSQLAGGLWEQFF. For the CDR3, the DNA is TGTGCCAGCAGCCAGTTAGCGGGGGGGCTCTGGGAGCAGTTCTTC. The full variable domain, with the rest looked up from reference TRBV11-2 and TRBJ2-1, is EAGVAQSPRYKIIEKRQSVAFWCNPISGHATLYWYQQILGQGPKLLIQFQNNGVVDDSQLPKDRFSAERLKGVDSTLKIQPAKLEDSAVYLCASSQLAGGLWEQFFGPGTRLTVL.

The chain employs TRBV6-6 and TRBJ2-7; D uncertain. The CDR3 covers 13 residues. Germline V gives CDR1 MNHNY, CDR2 SVGAGI (reference sequence). Trimming took off 4 bases at V and 2 bases at J, with 9 bases between the two ends. In nucleotides, the CDR3 is TGTGCCAGCAGTTGGCGGACCCCCTACGAGCAGTACTTC. It is translated as CASSWRTPYEQYF.

The chain links TRBV4-3 to TRBJ2-1, with D maybe TRBD1 (6 bases). V was cut by 1 base and J by 0 bases, with 13 bases left in between. Germline V gene data show CDR1 as LGHNA and CDR2 as YSLEER. CDR3 length: 17 residues. In DNA, the CDR3 is TGCGCCAGCAGCCAAGCCCAGGGGCCCAGCTCCTACAATGAGCAGTTCTTC. Protein product: CASSQAQGPSSYNEQFF.

V is TRBV20-1 and J is TRBJ2-3; 9 nucleotides align to TRBD2. CDR3 length: 15 amino acids. With 5 bases clipped from V and 7 bases from J, the junction kept 13 bases outside the gene matches. Germline assignment: CDR1 DFQATT and CDR2 SNEGSKA (reference sequence). This CDR3 is CSADPRTSAGYTQYF. The DNA of the CDR3 is TGCAGTGCTGACCCTAGGACTAGCGCGGGCTATACGCAGTATTTT.

V is TRBV7-8 and J is TRBJ1-3; TRBD1 matches at 8 bases. The V segment lost 4 bases and the J segment 4 bases; nucleotides outside the gene matches: 6. Germline V gene data show CDR1 as SGHVS and CDR2 as FQNEAQ. There are 15 residues in the CDR3. The DNA for the CDR3 is TGTGCCAGCAGCTATTCAGGGGGCGCGGGAAACACCATATATTTT. This gives the protein CASSYSGGAGNTIYF.

The chain joins TRBV12-3 or TRBV12-4 to TRBJ1-4, with TRBD1 matching 8 bases. With V trimmed by 5 bases and J by 8 bases, 19 bases remained unmatched. This CDR3 spans 18 amino acids. The CDR3 DNA is TGTGCCAGCAGTGCAGACGGACAGGGCTCTCGTCGGAGCGAAAAACTGTTTTTT. This translates into CASSADGQGSRRSEKLFF.

This clonotype showed up just a few times. DNA of the CDR3: TGCGCCAGCAGCTTCCGGGACAGCATTTACAGCACAGATACGCAGTATTTT. This gives the protein CASSFRDSIYSTDTQYF. The chain uses TRBV4-1 and TRBJ2-3, with TRBD1 matching over 7 bases. The germline CDR1 and CDR2 sequences are MGHRA and YSYEKL. After removal of 5 bases from V and 0 bases from J, the junction contained 11 bases not matched to a gene. The CDR3 has 17 amino acids.

In this sample, this clonotype turned up a few times. V and J are TRBV5-6 and TRBJ2-7, with 12 bases matching TRBD2. The ends lost 3 bases at V and 7 bases at J; junction bases unmatched: 2. CDR3 size: 13 residues. Germline V gives CDR1 SGHDT, CDR2 YYEEEE. The CDR3 bases are TGTGCCAGCAGCTGGGGACTAGCGGGTGAGCAGTACGTC. Translating gives CASSWGLAGEQYV.

The CDR3 coding sequence is TGTGCCAGCAGTTTATCGGTGCCTAGCGGATATCTATACAATGAGCAGTTCTTC. The encoded protein is CASSLSVPSGYLYNEQFF. This rearrangement joins TRBV27 to TRBJ2-1; 7 nucleotides agree with TRBD2. This CDR3 is 18 amino acids long. The germline V gene has CDR1 MNHEY and CDR2 SMNVEV (reference sequence). V trimming: 0 bases; J trimming: 4 bases; junction bases outside the gene matches: 12.

The chain recombines TRBV20-1 with TRBJ1-1; 9 bases align to TRBD1. V lost 1 base to trimming and J lost 5 bases; unmatched junction nucleotides: 8. Germline V CDR1 and CDR2: DFQATT, SNEGSKA (reference sequence). This CDR3 has 15 amino acids. The CDR3 nucleotides read TGCAGTGCTAGAGCTGGGTGGACAGGGGTTACTGAAGCTTTCTTT. Its protein is CSARAGWTGVTEAFF.

V is TRBV3-1 and J is TRBJ1-6, with 7 bases that match TRBD1. The CDR3 loop spans 13 amino acids. Trimming at V came to 3 bases and at J to 12 bases, leaving 5 bases not matched to a gene. In germline, CDR1 is LGHDT, CDR2 YNNKEL (reference sequence). In DNA, the CDR3 is TGTGCCAGCAGCCAGATGACAGGGAGACCCCTCCACTTT. Translation gives CASSQMTGRPLHF.

Ten or more counts support this clonotype. The V and J genes are TRBV11-2 and TRBJ1-1; a possible D gene is TRBD1 (5 bases). Trimming took 4 bases from V and 6 from J, leaving 15 bases between them. This CDR3 is 14 amino acids long. CDR1 and CDR2 (germline): SGHAT, FQNNGV. This CDR3 is CASSSPAGSPEAFF. The CDR3 bases are TGTGCCAGCAGCTCCCCGGCAGGGTCGCCTGAAGCTTTCTTT.

This clonotype was observed a few times. The rearrangement links TRBV12-3 or TRBV12-4 to TRBJ1-4; a possible D gene is TRBD1 (6 bases). V was pared by 6 bases and J by 7 bases, with 15 bases between. The CDR3 covers 14 residues. The CDR3 coding sequence is TGTGCCAGCAGCCTACAGGGTTCGGCTGAAAAACTGTTTTTT. This encodes CASSLQGSAEKLFF.

This clonotype turned up a few times. The chain carries TRBV6-2 or TRBV6-3 and TRBJ2-1, with 9 bases lining up with TRBD2. CDR3 length: 17 residues. CDR1 is MNHEY, CDR2 SVGEGT, per germline. With 7 bases clipped from V and 5 bases from J, the junction kept 15 bases outside the gene matches. The CDR3 bases are TGTGCCAGCACCCTCCTGGTTGCTAGCGGGGTGAACAATGAGCAGTTCTTC. Amino acids: CASTLLVASGVNNEQFF.

The chain is built from TRBV20-1 and TRBJ2-7, with 8 nucleotides matching TRBD2. Germline CDR1 reads DFQATT; CDR2 reads SNEGSKA (reference sequence). The J segment lost 0 bases and the V segment lost 6 bases, leaving 13 bases of the junction unmatched. The CDR3 runs 16 residues. This CDR3 reads CSAPPVGSGSSYEQYF. For the CDR3, the DNA is TGCAGTGCCCCCCCCGTGGGGAGCGGGAGCTCCTACGAGCAGTACTTC.

In this sample, this clonotype turned up a few times. This chain uses TRBV15 with TRBJ2-7; D gene unclear. CDR3 size: 13 residues. V was clipped by 5 bases and J by 1 base, with 9 bases between them. Germline assignment: CDR1 LNHNV and CDR2 YYDKDF (reference sequence). CDR3 sequence (DNA): TGTGCCACCAGCCCCGTAGGGTCCTACGAGCAGTACTTC. Translating it yields CATSPVGSYEQYF.

The V call is TRBV4-1, the J call TRBJ2-5, with 8 bases lining up with TRBD2. Per germline, CDR1 MGHRA and CDR2 YSYEKL. With 4 bases clipped from V and 8 bases from J, the junction kept 12 bases outside the gene matches. CDR3 length: 15 residues. CDR3 DNA sequence: TGCGCCAGCAGCCCCATAACTAGCGGCGACCCCACCCAGTACTTC. This encodes CASSPITSGDPTQYF.

This chain links TRBV6-4 with TRBJ2-1; maybe TRBD1 (5 bases). V lost 3 bases and J 2 bases, leaving 11 bases between the germline ends. Germline-derived CDR1 and CDR2 are MRHNA and SNTAGT. The length of the CDR3 is 15 residues. CDR3 DNA: TGTGCCAGCAGTGAAGCACAGGCGACCTACAATGAGCAGTTCTTC. As protein: CASSEAQATYNEQFF.

This chain links TRBV3-1 with TRBJ2-5, with a weak D call TRBD2 (5 bases). The CDR3 is 15 residues long. Trimming cost V 1 base and J 5 bases, with 14 bases left between them. CDR1 is LGHDT and CDR2 is YNNKEL in the germline V gene (reference sequence). CDR3 in amino acids: CASSQALTRFETQYF. CDR3 DNA sequence: TGTGCCAGCAGCCAAGCCCTCACTAGATTCGAGACCCAGTACTTC.

The V gene is TRBV6-6, the J gene TRBJ2-7; 7 bases agree with TRBD1. Per the germline V gene, CDR1 is MNHNY and CDR2 is SVGAGI (reference sequence). This CDR3 spans 13 amino acids. J lost 9 bases, V lost 8 bases, and 13 bases had no gene match. As DNA, the CDR3 is TGTGCCAGCGCTGGGACAGTCTCCAAGGGGCAGTACTTC. It yields the protein CASAGTVSKGQYF.

This clonotype showed up many times. This chain joins TRBV9 and TRBJ2-3; 9 bases match TRBD1. CDR1 is SGDLS and CDR2 is YYNGEE in the germline V gene. V shed 3 bases and J 4 bases; nucleotides not matched to a gene: 6. The CDR3 is 15 residues long. The CDR3 here is CASSGDRAGADTQYF. DNA for the CDR3: TGTGCCAGCAGCGGGGACAGGGCGGGGGCAGATACGCAGTATTTT.

This chain joins TRBV5-1 and TRBJ2-7; 11 bases match TRBD2. Per germline, CDR1 SGHRS and CDR2 YFSETQ. The CDR3 runs 15 residues. V gave up 4 bases and J gave up 2 bases; unmatched junction bases: 5. The CDR3 DNA reads TGCGCCAGCAGCGCACTAGCGGGGGCCACCTACGAGCAGTACTTC. This translates into CASSALAGATYEQYF.

This clonotype turned up a few times. The rearrangement uses TRBV5-1 and TRBJ2-3; D gene uncertain. Germline lookup yields CDR1 SGHRS and CDR2 YFSETQ. With 1 base removed from V and 0 bases from J, the gap between germline ends came to 3 bases. The CDR3 loop spans 13 amino acids. The CDR3: CASSLSSTDTQYF. The CDR3 nucleotides are TGCGCCAGCAGCTTGTCCAGCACAGATACGCAGTATTTT.